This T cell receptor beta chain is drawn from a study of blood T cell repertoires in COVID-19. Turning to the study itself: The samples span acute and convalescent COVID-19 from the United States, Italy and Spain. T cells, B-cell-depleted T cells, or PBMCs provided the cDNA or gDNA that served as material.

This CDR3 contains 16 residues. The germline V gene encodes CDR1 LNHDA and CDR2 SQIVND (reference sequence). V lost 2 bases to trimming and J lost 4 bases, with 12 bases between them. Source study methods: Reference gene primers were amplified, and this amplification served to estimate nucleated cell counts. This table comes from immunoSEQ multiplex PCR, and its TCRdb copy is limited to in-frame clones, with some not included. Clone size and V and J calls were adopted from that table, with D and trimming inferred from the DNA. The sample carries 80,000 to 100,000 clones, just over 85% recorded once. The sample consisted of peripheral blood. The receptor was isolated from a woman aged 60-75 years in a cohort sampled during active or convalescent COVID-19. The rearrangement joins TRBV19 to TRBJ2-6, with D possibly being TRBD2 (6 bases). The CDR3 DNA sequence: TGTGCCAGTAGTATAAGCGGGTACCCCGGGGCCAACGTCCTGACTTTC. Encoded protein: CASSISGYPGANVLTF.